These T cell receptor beta chains were read from a single sample in a study of blood T cell repertoires in COVID-19. Repertoires were generated with immunoSEQ multiplex PCR, while TCRdb's copy carries only in-frame clones and drops some. The sample records roughly 250,000 clones, 84% being singletons. Sample: peripheral blood. The receptors stem from a human donor in a cohort sampled during active COVID-19. The CDR3 runs from the conserved cysteine through the conserved F or W. D genes are given only for firm matches. Clone sizes are given selectively: once, few, many, or a class where the clone is expanded.

J gene: TRBJ2-2
D gene: NA
V gene: TRBV5-4
clone size: many
CDR3 DNA: TGTGCCAGCAGCTTCGGGACTAACACCGGGGAGCTGTTTTTT
CDR3 protein: CASSFGTNTGELFF

J gene: TRBJ2-7
D gene: TRBD2
V gene: TRBV7-8
clone size: NA
CDR3 DNA: TGTGCCAGCAGCGAAGTTACTCTAGCGGAGAAAAACACCTACGAGCAGTACTTC
CDR3 protein: CASSEVTLAEKNTYEQYF

J gene: TRBJ1-3
D gene: NA
V gene: TRBV5-1
clone size: NA
CDR3 DNA: TGCGCCAGCACCTCGTTGGGGTTCAACGGGAGAAACACCATATATTTT
CDR3 protein: CASTSLGFNGRNTIYF

J gene: TRBJ2-7
D gene: TRBD1
V gene: TRBV5-1
clone size: NA
CDR3 DNA: TGCGCCAGCAGCGTACAGGGGACGTCCTACGAGCAGTACTTC
CDR3 protein: CASSVQGTSYEQYF

J gene: TRBJ2-2
D gene: TRBD2
V gene: TRBV13
clone size: once
CDR3 DNA: TGTGCCAGCAGACGACGACTAGCGGGAGGGCCGAACACCGGGGAGCTGTTTTTT
CDR3 protein: CASRRRLAGGPNTGELFF

J gene: TRBJ2-5
D gene: NA
V gene: TRBV28
clone size: NA
CDR3 DNA: TGTGCCAGCAGTCCATCTTCCCGGACTACCCTGGAGACCCAGTACTTC
CDR3 protein: CASSPSSRTTLETQYF

J gene: TRBJ2-1
D gene: TRBD1
V gene: TRBV18
clone size: once
CDR3 DNA: TGTGCCAGCTCAGCTACCGTGGACAGGCCAACGCGCGAGCAGTTCTTC
CDR3 protein: CASSATVDRPTREQFF

J gene: TRBJ2-1
D gene: NA
V gene: TRBV7-9
clone size: NA
CDR3 DNA: TGTGCCAGCAGCTTAGAACTAGCCGCCTACAATGAGCAGTTCTTC
CDR3 protein: CASSLELAAYNEQFF

J gene: TRBJ2-1
D gene: NA
V gene: TRBV18
clone size: NA
CDR3 DNA: TGTGCCAGCTCAGACCGGGGCTCCTACAATGAGCAGTTCTTC
CDR3 protein: CASSDRGSYNEQFF

J gene: TRBJ2-3
D gene: NA
V gene: TRBV6-4
clone size: many
CDR3 DNA: TGTGCCAGCAGTGTGGGGGGAGGATCGAGCGATACGCAGTATTTT
CDR3 protein: CASSVGGGSSDTQYF

J gene: TRBJ2-1
D gene: NA
V gene: TRBV7-8
clone size: NA
CDR3 DNA: TGTGCCAGCAGCTTAGGGCAGAATGAGCAGTTCTTC
CDR3 protein: CASSLGQNEQFF

J gene: TRBJ2-3
D gene: TRBD2
V gene: TRBV18
clone size: NA
CDR3 DNA: TGTGCCAGCTCACCACGCAGCGGGAGCTCCCTCGTAGATACGCAGTATTTT
CDR3 protein: CASSPRSGSSLVDTQYF